The 24 T cell receptor delta chains below come from one sample, sequenced in a study of γδ T cells in repeated Plasmodium falciparum infection. TCRdb re-called clones from the multiplex PCR reads via CATT. The repertoire includes roughly 86,000 delta-chain clones, 1.4% of them detected once, and approximately 10% sits in the top ten. Gammadelta T cells were flow-sorted from PBMC into Vgamma9/Vdelta2+ and Vdelta2-negative populations for bulk analysis. The sequenced sample consisted of gamma-delta T cells from blood. The origin of the receptors is a pool of human donors (malaria-infected and uninfected, not separated).

This clone was seen a few times. TCRdb has a much larger clone's protein, which differs at residue 18 from the translation of this DNA, likely because of a read error; what is shown is the protein translated from the DNA. This sequence joins TRDV1 and TRDJ2; 8 bases are shared with TRDD3. The CDR3 is 22 amino acids. Per the germline V gene, CDR1 is TSWWSYY and CDR2 is QGS. The CDR3 region has the DNA TGTGCTCTTGGGGAACTTAATGGCCTTCTTCTGTACTGGGGGGCCATGACAACACAACTCTTCTTT. Protein sequence: CALGELNGLLLYWGAMTTQLFF.

This clone came up a few times. The protein that TCRdb holds for this DNA derives from a much larger clone and differs from the translated DNA at residue 3, which likely indicates a read error; the protein shown here is translated from the DNA. The chain combines TRDV1 with TRDJ1, with D possibly being TRDD2 (6 bases). Per the germline V gene, CDR1 is TSWWSYY and CDR2 is QGS. The CDR3 runs to 15 residues. The CDR3 sequence is CAFGELFLTTDKLIF. The DNA for the CDR3 is TGTGCTTTTGGGGAGCTCTTCCTTACAACCGATAAACTCATCTTT.

This clone is labeled medium-sized. The sample holds other DNA sequences that translate to the same CDR3. The V call is TRDV2, the J call TRDJ1, with 9 bases matching TRDD3. The trim removed 3 bases at V and 1 base at J, leaving 23 bases unmatched. The germline CDR1 and CDR2 sequences are GEAIGNYY and EKD. CDR3 length: 21 residues. The DNA of the CDR3 is TGTGCCTGTGACTCCGTGGGTGATTTCGGGGATACGCGACCCCGCACCGATAAACTCATCTTT. This sequence encodes CACDSVGDFGDTRPRTDKLIF.

Worth noting for this clone: This DNA's translation and the protein TCRdb lists, from a much larger clone, do not match at residue 4, likely due to a read error; the protein shown is translated from the DNA. V usage is TRDV2 and J usage is TRDJ3, with 7 positions matching TRDD3. The J gene was not available in TCRdb and was assigned here by matching the DNA to germline segments. Germline-derived CDR1 and CDR2 are GEAIGNYY and EKD. CDR3 length: 21 residues. V trimming: 5 bases; J trimming: 0 bases; junction bases outside the gene matches: 18. CDR3 sequence (DNA): TGTGCCTGTGGCAAAGTAGCTCCCGGGGGATCTAGCTCCTGGGACACCCGACAGATGTTTTTC. Its protein is CACGKVAPGGSSSWDTRQMFF.

Points on this clone: TCRdb's listed protein matches a much larger clone and diverges from this DNA's translation at residue 3, likely through a read error; the protein shown comes from the DNA. The rearrangement joins TRDV1 to TRDJ1; 7 nucleotides agree with TRDD3. TCRdb gives no J gene; it was assigned here by matching the DNA to germline. There are 20 residues in the CDR3. The V gene's germline CDR1 is TSWWSYY and CDR2 QGS. The CDR3 nucleotides read TGTGCTCCTGGGGAACTAGAGCCTTGGGGGACTACTCCGTACACCGATAAACTCATCTTT. Its translation: CAPGELEPWGTTPYTDKLIF.

About this clone: A far larger clone is a single base away, which makes a read error likely. Other DNA sequences in the sample encode the same CDR3. The J gene went uncalled, whereas the V gene is TRDV2; the table assigns TRDD3, which was not confirmed against the DNA. Looked up from germline, CDR1 is GEAIGNYY and CDR2 is EKD. The CDR3 is made up of 19 amino acids. CDR3 sequence reads: CACDSLLGDTGSYTDKLIF. DNA of the CDR3: TGTGCCTGTGACTCATTACTGGGGGATACTGGTTCGTACACCGATAAGCTCATCTTT.

This clone has more than one count but fewer than ten. A much more abundant neighbour one base away suggests this may be a read error. This sample includes further DNA sequences coding for the same CDR3. V gene TRDV1 combines with J gene TRDJ1; the match to TRDD3 covers 9 bases. The J gene comes from matching the DNA to germline here; TCRdb lacks it. V lost 2 bases and J lost 3; bases outside the gene matches: 10. CDR1 and CDR2 (germline): TSWWSYY, QGS. The CDR3 totals 17 residues. The CDR3 region is CALGEGYVLGDSDKLIF. In nucleotides, the CDR3 is TGTGCTCTTGGGGAAGGGTACGTTCTGGGGGATTCCGATAAACTCATCTTT.

There are many counts of this clone. This likely traces to a read error, being one base from a far larger clone. The identical CDR3 is also encoded by other nucleotide sequences in the sample. The chain links TRDV2 to TRDJ1; 9 nucleotides agree with TRDD2. Trimming took 0 bases from V and 2 from J; bases not matched to a gene: 24. Germline loops: CDR1 GEAIGNYY, CDR2 EKD. This CDR3 region has 22 residues. The CDR3 reads CACDTSFLPTSRWGIRTDKLIF. The DNA for the CDR3 is TGTGCCTGTGACACCTCCTTCCTTCCTACCTCGCGCTGGGGAATAAGGACCGATAAACTCATCTTT.

With respect to this clone: The mismatch at residue 21 between this DNA's translation and the TCRdb protein of a much larger clone likely reflects a read error; the protein shown is translated from the DNA. V and J are TRDV1 and TRDJ1; perhaps D is TRDD2 or TRDD3 (6 bases each). CDR3 length equals 23 residues. Germline V gives CDR1 TSWWSYY, CDR2 QGS. The CDR3 coding sequence is TGTGCTCTTGGGTCTCCGTTCTCCTACGGCGGGATCCATAGTGGGGGCTACACCGATAAACGCATCTTT. Translation: CALGSPFSYGGIHSGGYTDKRIF.

This clone has a handful of counts. A much larger clone is a single base away; this may be a read error. CDR3 sequence: CALGELPRGDGLGDPVTDKLIF. Here the CDR3 DNA reads TGTGCTCTTGGGGAACTGCCGAGGGGCGACGGACTGGGGGACCCCGTTACCGATAAACTCATCTTT. The chain combines TRDV1 with TRDJ1; TRDD3 agrees at 9 bases. J was trimmed by 2 bases and V by 0 bases; bases with no gene match: 22. This CDR3 contains 22 residues. Germline V CDR1 and CDR2: TSWWSYY, QGS.

In this sample, this clone turned up a few times. This DNA translates differently at residue 4 from the TCRdb protein, which is that of a much larger clone; a read error is likely, and the protein shown is the DNA's own translation. This sequence joins TRDV2 and TRDJ1, with D perhaps TRDD2 (8 bases). Here the J gene was assigned by germline matching of the DNA, as TCRdb has none. There are 27 residues in the CDR3. Germline lookup yields CDR1 GEAIGNYY and CDR2 EKD. This chain's CDR3 is CACVTKLPTSTGELPPSCDKATDKLIF. For the CDR3, the DNA is TGTGCCTGTGTCACCAAACTTCCTACAAGTACTGGGGAACTTCCCCCCTCCTGCGATAAAGCCACCGATAAACTCATCTTT.

Points on this clone: Only one base separates this from a far larger clonotype, so it likely reflects a read error. The sample carries other DNA sequences with the same CDR3. The chain links TRDV1 to TRDJ1; D call uncertain. The CDR3 is made up of 16 amino acids. In germline, CDR1 is TSWWSYY, CDR2 QGS. The CDR3 nucleotides read TGTGCTCTTGGGGAACCCGAACCGGCAGACACCGATAAACTCATCTTC. Translated, it gives CALGEPEPADTDKLIF.

This clone was seen repeatedly, ten times or more. This likely traces to a read error, being one base from a far larger clone. The sample has other DNA sequences that encode this CDR3 too. V gene TRDV1 combines with J gene TRDJ1; D is possibly TRDD3 (5 bases). Germline CDR1 TSWWSYY, CDR2 QGS. The CDR3 runs to 18 residues. In DNA form, the CDR3 reads TGTGCCCTTGGGGAAGTGGGAGGGATCCCATCCTACACCGATAAACTCATCTTT. Amino acid sequence: CALGEVGGIPSYTDKLIF.

This clone was seen more than once but under ten times. The amino acid sequence in TCRdb belongs to a much larger clone and departs from this DNA's translation at residue 11, likely a sequencing read error; the sequence shown is translated from the DNA. CDR3 DNA sequence: TGTGCTCTTGGTGTAAACCCGCCTTCCGACGGCCAATGTGGGATACGCACCGATAAACTCATCTTT. It is translated as CALGVNPPSDGQCGIRTDKLIF. The chain carries TRDV1 and TRDJ1; 8 bases fit TRDD3. Matching the DNA to germline supplied the J gene, which TCRdb does not give. The CDR3 covers 22 residues. Germline V lookup: CDR1 TSWWSYY, CDR2 QGS. J lost 1 base, V lost 6 bases, and 28 bases had no gene match.

By proportion, this clone is medium-sized. A read error may produce the germline difference seen at one junction end. Additional DNA sequences in this sample encode the identical CDR3. The chain couples TRDV1 to TRDJ1, with 9 bases matching TRDD3. Germline V gives CDR1 TSWWSYY, CDR2 QGS. CDR3 length: 20 residues. CDR3 amino acids: CALGEDLKGWGIYPTGKLIF. In nucleotides, the CDR3 is TGTGCTCTTGGGGAAGACTTGAAGGGCTGGGGGATCTATCCCACCGGTAAACTCATCTTT.

This clone occurred many times. J is TRDJ1 and V is TRDV2; 8 positions agree with TRDD2. The length of the CDR3 is 18 residues. The V segment lost 0 bases and the J segment 3 bases; nucleotides outside the gene matches: 14. Germline loops: CDR1 GEAIGNYY, CDR2 EKD. CDR3 protein: CACDTLPTTGGGADKLIF. Here the CDR3 DNA reads TGTGCCTGTGACACCCTTCCTACCACGGGAGGGGGTGCCGATAAACTCATCTTT.

This clone has a handful of counts. Translating this DNA gives a protein that differs at residue 16 from the TCRdb one, which belongs to a much larger clone; a read error is likely, and the protein shown is this translation. The chain is built from TRDV1 and TRDJ1; D not resolved. TCRdb is silent on the J gene; assignment here came from matching the DNA to germline. V was cut by 1 base and J by 1 base, with 31 bases left in between. The CDR3 contains 22 residues. Germline V gene lookup returns CDR1 TSWWSYY and CDR2 QGS. The CDR3 region has the DNA TGTGCTCTTGGGGAACCCGGTCCCTTTTGCCGTACGGTGGCCGGGCGCACCGATAAACTCATCTTT. Amino acid sequence: CALGEPGPFCRTVAGRTDKLIF.

Comments on this clone: Translating this DNA gives a protein that differs at residue 9 from the TCRdb one, which belongs to a much larger clone; a read error is likely, and the protein shown is this translation. V usage is TRDV1 and J usage is TRDJ1; 7 bases map to TRDD2. The junction had 24 bases not matched to a gene; V was cut back by 4 bases and J by 1 base. The germline gives CDR1 TSWWSYY, CDR2 QGS. This CDR3 contains 21 residues. The CDR3 region is CALGAPFLAGSERRCTDKLIF. CDR3 nucleotide sequence: TGTGCTCTTGGGGCCCCCTTCCTGGCCGGGTCTGAGAGACGTTGCACCGATAAACTCATCTTT.

This clone was counted at least ten times. The same CDR3 is also encoded by other DNA sequences in this sample. The V gene is TRDV1; the J gene was not called; the listed D gene, TRDD3, was not tested against the DNA. The germline CDR1 and CDR2 sequences are TSWWSYY and QGS. The CDR3 contains 25 residues. The CDR3 DNA follows: TGTGCTCTTGGGGACTTAAGGCCCATTCCTACGAGAATGGGGAGGGCTTATAACTCCACCGATAAGCTCATCTTT. This codes for CALGDLRPIPTRMGRAYNSTDKLIF.

Notes on this clone: The protein given by TCRdb reflects a much larger clone and differs at residue 5 from this DNA's translation, likely from a read error; the protein shown is the DNA's translation. The chain links TRDV1 to TRDJ1; 11 bases are a match to TRDD3. TCRdb records no J gene; here it was assigned by comparing the DNA to germline. Looked up from germline, CDR1 is TSWWSYY and CDR2 is QGS. The CDR3 length is 22 residues. V lost 4 bases, J lost 3 bases, and 25 bases stayed unmatched. The CDR3 DNA sequence: TGTGCTCTTGGGGTTCTAGTGTCCCCACCATACTGGGGGATAGATGGCGCCGATAAACTCATCTTT. As protein: CALGVLVSPPYWGIDGADKLIF.

This clone was observed a handful of times. TCRdb attributes to this sequence the protein of a much larger clone, which differs from the DNA translation at residue 10; a read error is likely, and the protein displayed is translated from the DNA. The V and J genes are TRDV1 and TRDJ1, with 13 bases lining up with TRDD3. TCRdb offers no J gene call, so here the DNA was matched to germline to obtain one. The CDR3 has 24 amino acids. Germline V gene lookup returns CDR1 TSWWSYY and CDR2 QGS. V lost 0 bases to trimming and J lost 8 bases; unmatched junction nucleotides: 30. CDR3 coding DNA: TGTGCTCTTGGGGAACTAGAATGGGGGGGTTTTATTCCTCCCAGTACTGGGGGATACGCAAAACTCATCTTT. Its protein is CALGELEWGGFIPPSTGGYAKLIF.

Notes on this clone: This DNA's translation differs at residue 14 from TCRdb's protein, which comes from a much larger clone; a read error is likely, and the protein shown is translated from the DNA. The genes are TRDV2 and TRDJ1, with 9 bases aligning to TRDD3. V shed 2 bases and J 0 bases; nucleotides not matched to a gene: 24. Germline V lookup: CDR1 GEAIGNYY, CDR2 EKD. The length of the CDR3 is 22 residues. CDR3 sequence reads: CACDRNPTRRGYAGRYTDKLIF. The CDR3 DNA is TGTGCCTGTGACAGGAATCCTACGAGAAGGGGATACGCGGGTAGGTACACCGATAAACTCATCTTT.

This clone was counted ten times or more. The V gene is TRDV1, the J gene TRDJ1; the match to TRDD3 covers 7 bases. The CDR3 spans 15 residues. Per germline, CDR1 TSWWSYY and CDR2 QGS. V shed 5 bases and J 5 bases; nucleotides not matched to a gene: 11. DNA of the CDR3: TGTGCTCTTGGGAAAGGCGCGGGATACTTTGATAAACTCATCTTT. It yields the protein CALGKGAGYFDKLIF.

Concerning this clone itself: TCRdb's listed protein matches a much larger clone and diverges from this DNA's translation at residue 4, likely through a read error; the protein shown comes from the DNA. This chain joins TRDV2 and TRDJ3; 11 bases agree with TRDD3. TCRdb lists no J gene, so it was determined here by aligning the DNA to germline. The junction had 5 bases not matched to a gene; V was cut back by 5 bases and J by 0 bases. The CDR3 length is 18 residues. The germline V gene has CDR1 GEAIGNYY and CDR2 EKD. CDR3 sequence reads: CACGNTGGYSWDTRQMFF. The CDR3 bases are TGTGCCTGTGGCAATACTGGGGGATACTCCTGGGACACCCGACAGATGTTTTTC.